This record covers a single TCR beta chain. Antigen: not known. These data belong to a study of cytomegalovirus exposure and HLA in healthy donors. Germline CDR1 is SGHTA and CDR2 is FQGNSA. The CDR3 runs 18 residues. Trimming cost V 2 bases and J 0 bases, with 17 bases left between them. Use of 60 Vbeta and 13 Jbeta primers characterized the PCR. TCRdb keeps only in-frame clones here, not all; method: immunoSEQ multiplex PCR. In the table there are about 160,000 clones, roughly 80% of which are singletons. Whole-study findings and limits: Later analysis associated a missense DCLRE1C variant with TCR beta V- and J-gene trimming. As a later analysis revealed, the rate of TCR association differed by HLA locus, with DRB1 most and HLA-C fewest.

The receptor was isolated from a male donor in good health and CMV-seropositive. Sequencing was done on a sample of PBMCs. The chain links TRBV7-2 to TRBJ1-3; D may be TRBD1 (5 bases). CDR3 sequence (DNA): TGTGCCAGCAGCTTATCGCGGGGCAGGGTCGACTCTGGAAACACCATATATTTT. Translation: CASSLSRGRVDSGNTIYF.